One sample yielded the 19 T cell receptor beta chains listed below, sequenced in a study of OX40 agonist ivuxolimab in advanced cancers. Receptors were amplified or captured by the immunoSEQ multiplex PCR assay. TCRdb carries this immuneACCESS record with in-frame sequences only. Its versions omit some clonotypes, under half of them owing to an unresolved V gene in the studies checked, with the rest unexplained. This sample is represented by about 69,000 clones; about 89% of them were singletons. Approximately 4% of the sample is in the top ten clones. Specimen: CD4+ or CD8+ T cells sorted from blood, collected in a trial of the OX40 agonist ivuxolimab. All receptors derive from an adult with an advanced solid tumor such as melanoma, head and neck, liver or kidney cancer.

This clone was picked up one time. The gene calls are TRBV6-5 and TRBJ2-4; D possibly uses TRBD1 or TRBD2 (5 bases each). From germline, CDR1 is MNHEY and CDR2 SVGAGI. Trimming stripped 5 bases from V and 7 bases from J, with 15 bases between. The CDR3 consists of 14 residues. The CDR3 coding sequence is TGTGCCAGCAGTAAAGGGACCCCTCCGAACATTCAGTACTTC. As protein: CASSKGTPPNIQYF.

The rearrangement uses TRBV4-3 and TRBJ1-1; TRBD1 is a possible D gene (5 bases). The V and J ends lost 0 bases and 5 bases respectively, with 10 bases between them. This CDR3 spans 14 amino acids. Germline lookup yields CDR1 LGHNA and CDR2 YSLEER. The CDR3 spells CASSQEDRPTEAFF. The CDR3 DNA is TGCGCCAGCAGCCAAGAAGACAGACCGACTGAAGCTTTCTTT.

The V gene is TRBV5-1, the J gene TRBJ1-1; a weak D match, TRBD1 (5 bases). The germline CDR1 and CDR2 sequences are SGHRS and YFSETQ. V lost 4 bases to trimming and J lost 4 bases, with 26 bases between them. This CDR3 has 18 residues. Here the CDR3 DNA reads TGCGCCAGCAGCCACCCACCCACCAGACCAGGGTTGGGCACTGAAGCTTTCTTT. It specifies CASSHPPTRPGLGTEAFF.

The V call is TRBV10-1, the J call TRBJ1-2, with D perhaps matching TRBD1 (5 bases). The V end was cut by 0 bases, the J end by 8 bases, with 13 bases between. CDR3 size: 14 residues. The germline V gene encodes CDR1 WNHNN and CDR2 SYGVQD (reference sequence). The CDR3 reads CASSESGGTGGYTF. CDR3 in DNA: TGCGCCAGCAGTGAGTCGGGGGGGACTGGCGGCTACACCTTC.

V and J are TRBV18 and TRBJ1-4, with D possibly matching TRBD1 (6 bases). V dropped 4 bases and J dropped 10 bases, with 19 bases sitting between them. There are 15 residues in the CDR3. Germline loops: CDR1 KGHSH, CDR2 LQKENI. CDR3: CASSQDSQGQGKLFF. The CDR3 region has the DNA TGTGCCAGCTCACAGGACAGTCAAGGTCAAGGAAAACTGTTTTTT.

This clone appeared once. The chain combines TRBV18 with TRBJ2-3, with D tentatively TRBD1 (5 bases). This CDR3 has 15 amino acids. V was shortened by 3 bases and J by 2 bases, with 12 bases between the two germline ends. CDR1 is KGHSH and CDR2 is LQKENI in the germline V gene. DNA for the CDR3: TGTGCCAGCTCACCCTACGCAGGACACACAGATACGCAGTATTTT. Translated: CASSPYAGHTDTQYF.

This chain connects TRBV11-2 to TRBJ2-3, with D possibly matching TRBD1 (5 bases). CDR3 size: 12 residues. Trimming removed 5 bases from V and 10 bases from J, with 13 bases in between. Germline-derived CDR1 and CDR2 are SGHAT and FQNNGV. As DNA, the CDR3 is TGTGCCAGCAGCCCAGGGCCAGGAGCGCAGTATTTT. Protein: CASSPGPGAQYF.

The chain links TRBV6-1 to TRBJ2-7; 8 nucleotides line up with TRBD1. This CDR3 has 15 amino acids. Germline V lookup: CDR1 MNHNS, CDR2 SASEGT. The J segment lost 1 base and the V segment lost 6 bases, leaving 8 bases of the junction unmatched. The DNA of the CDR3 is TGTGCCAGCAGGGACAGGGATCCCTCGTCCTACGAGCAGTACTTC. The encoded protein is CASRDRDPSSYEQYF.

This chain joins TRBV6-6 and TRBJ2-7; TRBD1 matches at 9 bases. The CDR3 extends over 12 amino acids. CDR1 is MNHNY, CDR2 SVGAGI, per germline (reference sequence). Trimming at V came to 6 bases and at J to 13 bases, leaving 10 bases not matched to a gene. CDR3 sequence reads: CASRNPGTGTYF. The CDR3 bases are TGTGCCAGCAGAAACCCAGGGACAGGGACATACTTC.

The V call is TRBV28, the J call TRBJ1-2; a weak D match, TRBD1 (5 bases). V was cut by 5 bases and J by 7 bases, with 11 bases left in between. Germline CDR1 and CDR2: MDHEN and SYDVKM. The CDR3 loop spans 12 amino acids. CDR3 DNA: TGTGCCAGCAGTCTCCAAGGGGTTGGCTACACCTTC. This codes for CASSLQGVGYTF.

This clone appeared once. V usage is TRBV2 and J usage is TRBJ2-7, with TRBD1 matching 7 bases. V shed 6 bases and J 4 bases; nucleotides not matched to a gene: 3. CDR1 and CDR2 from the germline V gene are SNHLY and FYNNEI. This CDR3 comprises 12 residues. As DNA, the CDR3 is TGTGCCAGCAGAGAACAGGGGTACGAGCAGTACTTC. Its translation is CASREQGYEQYF.

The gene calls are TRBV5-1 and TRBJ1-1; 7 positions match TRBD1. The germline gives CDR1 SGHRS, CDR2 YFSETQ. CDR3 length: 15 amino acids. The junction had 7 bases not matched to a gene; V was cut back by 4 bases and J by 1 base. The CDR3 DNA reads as TGCGCCAGCAGCCCCCGGACAGGTTCGAACACTGAAGCTTTCTTT. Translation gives CASSPRTGSNTEAFF.

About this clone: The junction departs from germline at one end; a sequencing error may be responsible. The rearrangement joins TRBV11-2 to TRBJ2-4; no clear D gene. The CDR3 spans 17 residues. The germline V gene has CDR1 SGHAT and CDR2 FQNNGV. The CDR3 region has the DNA TGTGCCAGCAGCTTAGGTCTTCGGCGGATAGCCAAAAGCATTCAGTACTTC. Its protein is CASSLGLRRIAKSIQYF.

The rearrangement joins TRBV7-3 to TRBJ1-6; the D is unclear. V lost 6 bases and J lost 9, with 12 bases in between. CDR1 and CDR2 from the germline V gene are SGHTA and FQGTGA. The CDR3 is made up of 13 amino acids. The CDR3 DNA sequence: TGTGCCAGCAGTTCGAGCCTAATTTCACCCCTCCACTTT. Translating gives CASSSSLISPLHF.

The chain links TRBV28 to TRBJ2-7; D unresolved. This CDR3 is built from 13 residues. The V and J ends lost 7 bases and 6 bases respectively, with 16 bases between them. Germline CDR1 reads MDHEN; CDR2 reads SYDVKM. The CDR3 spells CASTVPQRFEQYF. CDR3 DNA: TGTGCCAGCACCGTCCCTCAGCGATTCGAGCAGTACTTC.

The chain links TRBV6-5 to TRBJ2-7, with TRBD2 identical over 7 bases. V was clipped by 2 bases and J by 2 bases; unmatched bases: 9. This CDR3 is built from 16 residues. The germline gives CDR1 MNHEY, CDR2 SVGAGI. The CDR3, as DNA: TGTGCCAGCAGTTACGGGTGGGAGGGCCGGGCCTACGAGCAGTACTTC. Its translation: CASSYGWEGRAYEQYF.

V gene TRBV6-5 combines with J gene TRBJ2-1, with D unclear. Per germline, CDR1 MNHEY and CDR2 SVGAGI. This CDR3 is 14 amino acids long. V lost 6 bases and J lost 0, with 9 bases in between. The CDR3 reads CASRNTASYNEQFF. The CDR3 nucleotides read TGTGCCAGCAGAAACACAGCCTCCTACAATGAGCAGTTCTTC.

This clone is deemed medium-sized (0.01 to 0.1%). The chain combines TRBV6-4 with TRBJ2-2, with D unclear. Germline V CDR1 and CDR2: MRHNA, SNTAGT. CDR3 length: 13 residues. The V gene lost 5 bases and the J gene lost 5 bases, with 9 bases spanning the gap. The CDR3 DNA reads TGTGCCAGCAGTCCCGACGGGACCGGGGAGCTGTTTTTT. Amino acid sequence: CASSPDGTGELFF.

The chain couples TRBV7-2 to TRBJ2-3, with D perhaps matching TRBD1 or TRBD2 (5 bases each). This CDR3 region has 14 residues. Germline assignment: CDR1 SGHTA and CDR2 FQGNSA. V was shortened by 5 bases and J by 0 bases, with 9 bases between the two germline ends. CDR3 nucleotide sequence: TGTGCCAGCAGCCCGGGACGCAGCACAGATACGCAGTATTTT. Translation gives CASSPGRSTDTQYF.